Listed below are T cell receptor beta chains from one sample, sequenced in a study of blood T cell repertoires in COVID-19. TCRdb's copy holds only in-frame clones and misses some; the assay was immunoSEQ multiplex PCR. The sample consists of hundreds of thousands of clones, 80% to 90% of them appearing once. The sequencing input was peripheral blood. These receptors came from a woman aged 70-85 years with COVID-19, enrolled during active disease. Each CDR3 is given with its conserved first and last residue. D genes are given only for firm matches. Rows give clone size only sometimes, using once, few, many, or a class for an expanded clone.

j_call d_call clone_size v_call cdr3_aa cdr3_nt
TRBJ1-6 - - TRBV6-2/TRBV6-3 CASSYPTPLHF TGTGCCAGCAGTTACCCCACACCCCTCCACTTT
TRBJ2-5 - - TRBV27 CASSLGSLGEETQYF TGTGCCAGCAGTCTAGGGTCTCTCGGGGAAGAGACCCAGTACTTC
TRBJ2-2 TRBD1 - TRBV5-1 CASSLVGQGNTGELFF TGCGCCAGCAGCTTGGTTGGACAGGGGAACACCGGGGAGCTGTTTTTT
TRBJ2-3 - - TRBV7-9 CASSLDRGSPDTQYF TGTGCCAGCAGCTTAGACCGGGGGTCCCCAGATACGCAGTATTTT
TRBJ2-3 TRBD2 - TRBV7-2 CASRAGGSTDTQYF TGTGCCAGTCGAGCGGGGGGTAGCACAGATACGCAGTATTTT
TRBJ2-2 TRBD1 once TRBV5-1 CASSLGTGGAGELFF TGCGCCAGCAGCTTGGGGACAGGGGGTGCCGGGGAGCTGTTTTTT
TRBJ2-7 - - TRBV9 CASSARDSSIHEQYF TGTGCCAGCAGCGCGAGGGACTCCTCCATCCACGAGCAGTACTTC
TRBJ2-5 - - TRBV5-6 CASTQPGRTQYF TGTGCCAGCACACAGCCAGGCAGGACCCAGTACTTC
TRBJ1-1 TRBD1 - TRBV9 CASSVEGQGFYTEAFF TGTGCCAGCAGCGTAGAGGGACAGGGATTCTACACTGAAGCTTTCTTT
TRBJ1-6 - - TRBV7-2 CASSLVPTELHF TGTGCCAGCAGCTTAGTCCCCACCGAGCTCCACTTT
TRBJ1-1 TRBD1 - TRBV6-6 CASTRQGENTEAFF TGTGCCAGCACCCGACAGGGGGAGAACACTGAAGCTTTCTTT
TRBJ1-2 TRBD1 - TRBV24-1 CATSDTGQGDGYTF TGTGCCACCAGTGACACGGGACAGGGGGATGGCTACACCTTC
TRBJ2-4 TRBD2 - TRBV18 CASSPAGGPKNIQYF TGTGCCAGCTCACCGGCGGGGGGGCCGAAAAACATTCAGTACTTC
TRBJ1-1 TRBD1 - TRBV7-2 CASGNRGNTEAFF TGTGCCAGCGGCAACAGGGGGAACACTGAAGCTTTCTTT
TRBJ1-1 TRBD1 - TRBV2 CASRGQIEAFF TGTGCCAGCAGGGGACAGATTGAAGCTTTCTTT
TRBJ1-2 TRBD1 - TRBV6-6 CASSYAAGGNYGYTF TGTGCCAGCAGTTACGCGGCAGGGGGTAACTATGGCTACACCTTC
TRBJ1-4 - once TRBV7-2 CASSLAGARGKLFF TGTGCCAGCAGCTTAGCAGGGGCGCGTGGAAAACTGTTTTTT
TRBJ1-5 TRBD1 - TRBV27 CASSLYGQGYQPQHF TGTGCCAGCAGTTTATACGGACAGGGGTATCAGCCCCAGCATTTT
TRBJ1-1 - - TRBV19 CASSINQALNTEAFF TGTGCCAGTAGTATTAATCAGGCCCTGAACACTGAAGCTTTCTTT
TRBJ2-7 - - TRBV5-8 CASSLELSYEQYF TGTGCCAGCAGCTTGGAACTCTCCTACGAGCAGTACTTC
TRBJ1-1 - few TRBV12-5 CASGLRAGDVRTEAFF TGTGCTAGTGGTTTGAGGGCAGGGGACGTTCGCACTGAAGCTTTCTTT
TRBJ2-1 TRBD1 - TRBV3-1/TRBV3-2 CASSLGTGNNEQFF TGTGCCAGCAGCCTCGGGACAGGTAACAATGAGCAGTTCTTC
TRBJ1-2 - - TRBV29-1 CSAPGGGGYTF TGCAGCGCCCCTGGGGGGGGCGGCTACACCTTC
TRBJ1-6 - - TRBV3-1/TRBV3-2 CASTRQKNSPLHF TGTGCCAGCACTAGGCAGAAAAATTCACCCCTCCACTTT
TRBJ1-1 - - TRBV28 CASSLGGMNTEAFF TGTGCCAGCAGTTTAGGCGGGATGAACACTGAAGCTTTCTTT
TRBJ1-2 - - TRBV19 CASSIRGGDYGYTF TGTGCCAGTAGTATACGGGGAGGGGACTATGGCTACACCTTC
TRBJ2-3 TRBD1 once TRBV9 CASSVGAQGSTDTQYF TGTGCCAGCAGCGTTGGGGCACAGGGGAGCACAGATACGCAGTATTTT
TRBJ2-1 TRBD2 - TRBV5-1 CASSLVAGGQNEQFF TGCGCCAGCAGCTTGGTAGCGGGGGGGCAAAATGAGCAGTTCTTC
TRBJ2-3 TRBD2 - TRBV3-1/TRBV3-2 CASGFGGITDTQYF TGTGCCAGCGGATTCGGGGGGATCACAGATACGCAGTATTTT
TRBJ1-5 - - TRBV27 CASRGTGVGNQPQHF TGTGCCAGCAGGGGAACAGGCGTGGGCAATCAGCCCCAGCATTTT
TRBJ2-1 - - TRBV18 CASSPPPGVHEQFF TGTGCCAGCTCACCCCCCCCGGGGGTCCATGAGCAGTTCTTC
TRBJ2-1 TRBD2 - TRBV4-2 CASSQELLAGGPNYNEQFF TGTGCCAGCAGCCAAGAACTACTAGCGGGGGGGCCCAATTACAATGAGCAGTTCTTC
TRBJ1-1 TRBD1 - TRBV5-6 CASSWGDRLLEAFF TGTGCCAGCAGCTGGGGGGACAGGCTCCTTGAAGCTTTCTTT
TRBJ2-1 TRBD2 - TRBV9 CASSVLAGGANEQFF TGTGCCAGCAGCGTTCTAGCGGGGGGCGCTAATGAGCAGTTCTTC
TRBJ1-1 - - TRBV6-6 CASSRPWGGGNTEAFF TGTGCCAGCAGCCGTCCCTGGGGGGGAGGGAACACTGAAGCTTTCTTT
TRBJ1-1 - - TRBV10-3 CAISESAGKLGEAFF TGTGCCATCAGTGAATCGGCAGGGAAGCTAGGTGAAGCTTTCTTT
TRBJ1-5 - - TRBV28 CASSFFSNQPQHF TGTGCCAGCAGTTTCTTTAGCAATCAGCCCCAGCATTTT
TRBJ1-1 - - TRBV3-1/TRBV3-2 CASSRGRYTEAFF TGTGCCAGCAGCCGAGGGAGGTACACTGAAGCTTTCTTT
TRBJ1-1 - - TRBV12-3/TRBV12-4 CASSPGGGQAFF TGTGCCAGCAGCCCGGGTGGAGGACAAGCTTTCTTT
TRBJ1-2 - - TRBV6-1 CASGTISHGYTF TGTGCCAGCGGGACAATATCGCATGGCTACACCTTC
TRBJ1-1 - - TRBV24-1 CATSSTGNTEAFF TGTGCCACCAGTAGCACAGGGAACACTGAAGCTTTCTTT
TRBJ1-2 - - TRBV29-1 CSVWDTDRYTF TGCAGCGTTTGGGACACTGATCGGTACACCTTC
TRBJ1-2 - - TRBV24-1 CATSDLPRTAYGYTF TGTGCCACCAGTGATCTGCCCCGGACAGCCTATGGCTACACCTTC
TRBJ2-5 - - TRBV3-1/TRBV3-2 CASSKGSRGWETQYF TGTGCCAGCAGCAAGGGATCGAGGGGGTGGGAGACCCAGTACTTC
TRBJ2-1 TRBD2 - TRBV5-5 CASMIAGASYNEQFF TGTGCCAGCATGATAGCGGGGGCCTCCTACAATGAGCAGTTCTTC
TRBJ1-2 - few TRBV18 CASSPGRDFYGYTF TGTGCCAGCTCACCAGGCAGGGATTTCTATGGCTACACCTTC
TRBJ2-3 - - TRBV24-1 CATSPSKGSQDTQYF TGTGCCACCAGCCCTTCCAAGGGGTCTCAAGATACGCAGTATTTT
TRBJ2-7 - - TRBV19 CASSIGGGTYEQYF TGTGCCAGTAGTATAGGTGGCGGTACCTACGAGCAGTACTTC
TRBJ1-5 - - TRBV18 CASSPESNQPQHF TGTGCCAGCTCACCAGAGAGCAATCAGCCCCAGCATTTT
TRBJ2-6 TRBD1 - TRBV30 CAWSVTGGASGANVLTF TGTGCCTGGAGTGTCACAGGGGGCGCGTCTGGGGCCAACGTCCTGACTTTC
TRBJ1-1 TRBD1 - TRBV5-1 CASSSSGTGTTEAFF TGCGCCAGCAGCTCCTCCGGGACAGGGACCACTGAAGCTTTCTTT
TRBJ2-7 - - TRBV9 CASSVGSDYEQYF TGTGCCAGCAGCGTCGGCAGCGACTACGAGCAGTACTTC
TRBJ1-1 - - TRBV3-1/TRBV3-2 CASSQLGGPNTEAFF TGTGCCAGCAGCCAACTGGGGGGGCCGAACACTGAAGCTTTCTTT
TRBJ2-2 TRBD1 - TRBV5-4 CASSRDRESGELFF TGTGCCAGCAGCCGGGACAGGGAATCCGGGGAGCTGTTTTTT
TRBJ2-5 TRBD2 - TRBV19 CASYLRGGRQTQYF TGTGCCAGTTACCTCCGGGGGGGTAGACAGACCCAGTACTTC
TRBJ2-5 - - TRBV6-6 CATSPPSGTQYF TGTGCCACATCCCCTCCCTCGGGGACCCAGTACTTC
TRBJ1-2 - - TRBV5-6 CASSLYFFGQRTNYGYTF -
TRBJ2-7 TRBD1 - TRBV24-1 CATTGQGIHEQYF TGTGCCACGACGGGACAGGGAATCCACGAGCAGTACTTC